Below are 24 T cell receptor beta chains sequenced from a single sample in a study of shared clonotypes between healthy human individuals. Data came from immunoSEQ multiplex PCR; TCRdb stores just in-frame clones and leaves some out. The sample has approximately 1,500,000 clones; more than 95% are singletons. Sequenced: naive CD4+ T cells sorted from blood. Subset: CD45RA+ positively selected. The receptors were gathered from a man under 40 in good health.

The rearrangement uses TRBV18 and TRBJ2-6; 10 bases fit TRBD1. Germline values: CDR1 KGHSH, CDR2 LQKENI. This CDR3 spans 20 amino acids. The J segment lost 0 bases and the V segment lost 1 base, leaving 9 bases of the junction unmatched. In DNA form, the CDR3 reads TGTGCCAGCTCACCACGTATCTTGGGACAGGGGAGCTCTGGGGCCAACGTCCTGACTTTC. Translating gives CASSPRILGQGSSGANVLTF.

The gene calls are TRBV5-1 and TRBJ2-3, with TRBD1 identical over 9 bases. V gave up 0 bases and J gave up 6 bases; unmatched junction bases: 11. Germline V CDR1 and CDR2: SGHRS, YFSETQ. This CDR3 region has 17 residues. This chain's CDR3 is CASSLEGTGFFRDTQYF. The CDR3 bases are TGCGCCAGCAGCTTGGAGGGGACAGGGTTTTTTAGGGATACGCAGTATTTT. The whole variable domain, filled in from reference TRBV5-1 and TRBJ2-3, reads KAGVTQTPRYLIKTRGQQVTLSCSPISGHRSVSWYQQTPGQGLQFLFEYFSETQRNKGNFPGRFSGRQFSNSRSEMNVSTLELGDSALYLCASSLEGTGFFRDTQYFGPGTRLTVL.

The genes are TRBV27 and TRBJ2-1, with 13 nucleotides matching TRBD2. CDR3 length: 16 amino acids. V gave up 4 bases and J gave up 7 bases; unmatched junction bases: 7. The germline gives CDR1 MNHEY, CDR2 SMNVEV (reference sequence). The chain's CDR3 is CASSSRLAGGFNEQFF. The CDR3 DNA follows: TGTGCCAGCAGTTCGAGACTAGCGGGAGGCTTTAATGAGCAGTTCTTC.

The V call is TRBV7-9, the J call TRBJ2-3; 9 positions match TRBD2. The CDR3 runs 18 residues. Germline CDR1 SEHNR, CDR2 FQNEAQ (reference sequence). After removal of 1 base from V and 3 bases from J, the junction contained 11 bases not matched to a gene. DNA of the CDR3: TGTGCCAGCAGCTTAGGGACTAGCGACCAGAGGGAGACAGATACGCAGTATTTT. Translating it yields CASSLGTSDQRETDTQYF.

CDR3 amino acids: CATSRQGGRTDTQYF. DNA for the CDR3: TGTGCCACCAGCAGACAGGGGGGTCGCACAGATACGCAGTATTTT. V gene TRBV15 combines with J gene TRBJ2-3; D perhaps matches TRBD1 (7 bases). The length of the CDR3 is 15 residues. V was shortened by 2 bases and J by 1 base, with 10 bases between the two germline ends. Germline assignment: CDR1 LNHNV and CDR2 YYDKDF (reference sequence). The entire variable domain, with the rest obtained from reference TRBV15 and TRBJ2-3, is as follows: DAMVIQNPRYQVTQFGKPVTLSCSQTLNHNVMYWYQQKSSQAPKLLFHYYDKDFNNEADTPDNFQSRRPNTSFCFLDIRSPGLGDTAMYLCATSRQGGRTDTQYFGPGTRLTVL.

The chain has TRBV5-4 and TRBJ2-5, with 11 bases fitting TRBD2. J gave up 9 bases and V 0 bases, and 10 bases lay outside the gene matches. The CDR3 sequence is 16 residues long. Looked up from germline, CDR1 is SGHNT and CDR2 is YYREEE (reference sequence). CDR3 sequence reads: CASSLALAGGLGAQYF. CDR3 bases: TGTGCCAGCAGCTTGGCCCTAGCGGGAGGCCTAGGAGCCCAGTACTTC.

This chain connects TRBV5-5 to TRBJ2-2, with 8 nucleotides matching TRBD1. The CDR3 sequence is 16 residues long. Losses at the gene ends were 5 bases for V and 1 base for J; bases not matched to a gene: 7. Germline V lookup: CDR1 SGHKS, CDR2 YYEKEE (reference sequence). The CDR3 loop is CASSFLTGVNTGELFF. The CDR3 bases are TGTGCCAGCAGTTTCCTGACAGGGGTGAACACCGGGGAGCTGTTTTTT.

This sequence joins TRBV7-9 and TRBJ2-2; no clear D gene. The CDR3 has 15 residues. Germline V lookup: CDR1 SEHNR, CDR2 FQNEAQ (reference sequence). Trimming removed 4 bases from V and 1 base from J, with 10 bases in between. In nucleotides, the CDR3 is TGTGCCAGCAGCTCAGACTTTGGGAACACCGGGGAGCTGTTTTTT. Protein product: CASSSDFGNTGELFF.

This clone was recorded once. This rearrangement joins TRBV19 to TRBJ1-2; D is possibly TRBD1 (6 bases). V lost 3 bases, J lost 0 bases, and 8 bases lay in between. Looked up from germline, CDR1 is LNHDA and CDR2 is SQIVND (reference sequence). CDR3 length: 14 amino acids. The CDR3 protein is CASSIGQPNYGYTF. The CDR3 DNA is TGTGCCAGTAGTATCGGACAGCCTAACTATGGCTACACCTTC. The full variable domain, with the rest looked up from reference TRBV19 and TRBJ1-2, is DGGITQSPKYLFRKEGQNVTLSCEQNLNHDAMYWYRQDPGQGLRLIYYSQIVNDFQKGDIAEGYSVSREKKESFPLTVTSAQKNPTAFYLCASSIGQPNYGYTFGSGTRLTVV.

This chain uses TRBV10-3 with TRBJ2-2, with D possibly matching TRBD1 (5 bases). CDR3 size: 15 residues. Trimming pared 8 bases from V and 0 bases from J, leaving 13 bases between. Germline CDR1 reads ENHRY; CDR2 reads SYGVKD. In DNA form, the CDR3 reads TGTGCCATCTCTAGACAGATAGCGAACACCGGGGAGCTGTTTTTT. It yields the protein CAISRQIANTGELFF.

V and J are TRBV5-6 and TRBJ2-1, with D possibly being TRBD1 or TRBD2 (5 bases each). Trimming removed 5 bases from V and 5 bases from J, with 17 bases in between. CDR3 length: 15 amino acids. Germline V gene data show CDR1 as SGHDT and CDR2 as YYEEEE. CDR3 sequence (DNA): TGTGCCAGCAGTCCTCTGAGGGGTAGGGACAATGAGCAGTTCTTC. Protein product: CASSPLRGRDNEQFF.

The J gene is TRBJ2-7, the V gene TRBV5-6, with 7 bases identical to TRBD2. The V and J ends lost 0 bases and 0 bases, in that order; junction bases with no gene match: 9. CDR3 length: 17 residues. Germline CDR1 reads SGHDT; CDR2 reads YYEEEE. This CDR3 is CASSLGLAGPPSYEQYF. In DNA, the CDR3 is TGTGCCAGCAGCTTGGGACTAGCAGGTCCTCCCTCCTACGAGCAGTACTTC.

This chain joins TRBV7-2 and TRBJ1-5; no clear D. CDR3 length: 12 residues. With 3 bases removed from V and 5 bases from J, the gap between germline ends came to 5 bases. Germline V gene sequence: CDR1 SGHTA, CDR2 FQGNSA. The CDR3 DNA follows: TGTGCCAGCAGCTTCCCGGATCAGCCCCAGCATTTT. Protein product: CASSFPDQPQHF.

This rearrangement joins TRBV25-1 to TRBJ2-1, with D perhaps matching TRBD2 (5 bases). The CDR3 has 13 amino acids. Germline V lookup: CDR1 MGHDK, CDR2 SYGVNS. Trimming removed 3 bases from V and 8 bases from J, with 11 bases in between. CDR3 sequence (DNA): TGTGCCAGCAGTGAGCTAGCTCTTCATGAGCAGTTCTTC. Amino acids: CASSELALHEQFF.

Regarding this clone: At one of its ends the junction is not consistent with the germline gene, which may arise from a read error. V gene TRBV7-7 combines with J gene TRBJ2-5; TRBD2 agrees at 9 bases. CDR3 length: 15 amino acids. Germline V CDR1 and CDR2: SSHAT, FNYEAQ (reference sequence). The CDR3: CASSLRSAGGETQYF. The CDR3 nucleotides are TGTGCTAGCAGCTTAAGGTCGGCGGGAGGGGAGACCCAGTACTTC.

This rearrangement joins TRBV5-6 to TRBJ2-7; D ambiguous. V lost 0 bases, J lost 4 bases, and 14 bases lay in between. CDR3 size: 15 residues. Per the germline V gene, CDR1 is SGHDT and CDR2 is YYEEEE. The CDR3 here is CASSLGFSRDYEQYF. CDR3 DNA: TGTGCCAGCAGCTTGGGATTTTCGCGTGATTACGAGCAGTACTTC.

The chain employs TRBV7-9 and TRBJ2-7; D might be TRBD2 (5 bases). The CDR3 length is 15 residues. The V and J ends lost 6 bases and 2 bases respectively, with 17 bases between them. In germline, CDR1 is SEHNR, CDR2 FQNEAQ (reference sequence). Written as DNA, the CDR3 is TGTGCCAGCAGTCAAATCCCACTAGTACCCTACGAGCAGTACTTC. Its translation: CASSQIPLVPYEQYF.

The chain uses TRBV27 and TRBJ2-7; 9 bases are shared with TRBD2. The germline V gene encodes CDR1 MNHEY and CDR2 SMNVEV (reference sequence). After removal of 6 bases from V and 2 bases from J, the junction contained 8 bases not matched to a gene. The CDR3 covers 15 residues. In DNA, the CDR3 is TGTGCCAGCAGCTTAAAGGCGGGAGGGCCCTACGAGCAGTACTTC. Amino acid sequence: CASSLKAGGPYEQYF.

The chain links TRBV7-2 to TRBJ2-5; D perhaps matches TRBD2 (7 bases). The CDR3 has 15 residues. CDR1 SGHTA and CDR2 FQGNSA come from the germline V gene. V was shortened by 3 bases and J by 5 bases, with 16 bases between the two germline ends. As DNA, the CDR3 is TGTGCCAGCAGCTTTCGGGGGGCTTTCGGTGAGACCCAGTACTTC. This sequence encodes CASSFRGAFGETQYF. The full variable domain, in which reference TRBV7-2 and TRBJ2-5 provide the parts outside the CDR3, is GAGVSQSPSNKVTEKGKDVELRCDPISGHTALYWYRQSLGQGLEFLIYFQGNSAPDKSGLPSDRFSAERTGGSVSTLTIQRTQQEDSAVYLCASSFRGAFGETQYFGPGTRLLVL.

J is TRBJ2-7 and V is TRBV7-2; 8 positions agree with TRBD2. V dropped 5 bases and J dropped 1; count of bases not matched to a gene: 10. CDR3 length equals 16 residues. Germline CDR1 reads SGHTA; CDR2 reads FQGNSA. Written as DNA, the CDR3 is TGTGCCAGCAGCCCCGATTCGGGGGGGCGATCCTACGAGCAGTACTTC. It codes for CASSPDSGGRSYEQYF.

The chain is built from TRBV7-2 and TRBJ2-7, with D maybe TRBD1 (5 bases). There are 15 residues in the CDR3. Germline CDR1 and CDR2: SGHTA and FQGNSA. V shed 2 bases and J shed 0 bases, with 11 bases lying between them. The CDR3 loop reads CASSLRSGPSYEQYF. As DNA, the CDR3 is TGTGCCAGCAGCTTAAGGTCAGGGCCCTCCTACGAGCAGTACTTC. Supplemented by reference TRBV7-2 and TRBJ2-7, the full variable domain reads GAGVSQSPSNKVTEKGKDVELRCDPISGHTALYWYRQSLGQGLEFLIYFQGNSAPDKSGLPSDRFSAERTGGSVSTLTIQRTQQEDSAVYLCASSLRSGPSYEQYFGPGTRLTVT.

The genes are TRBV4-3 and TRBJ1-3, with D possibly TRBD1 on 6 matching bases. CDR3 length: 16 amino acids. The V end lost 3 bases, the J end lost 0 bases, and 12 bases lay between the germline ends. CDR1 LGHNA and CDR2 YSLEER come from the germline V gene. As DNA, the CDR3 is TGCGCCAGCAGCCATCCTACAGGGAACTCTGGAAACACCATATATTTT. This gives the protein CASSHPTGNSGNTIYF.

This sequence joins TRBV29-1 and TRBJ2-5, with 7 bases aligning to TRBD2. CDR1 is SQVTM and CDR2 is ANQGSEA in the germline V gene. V shed 7 bases, J shed 5 bases, and the junction held 13 bases outside the gene matches. CDR3 length: 14 amino acids. The CDR3 bases are TGCAGCGGAGGAGGGAGGGGAGGCGTGGAGACCCAGTACTTC. Translation gives CSGGGRGGVETQYF.

V usage is TRBV7-2 and J usage is TRBJ1-4; no clear D. Germline assignment: CDR1 SGHTA and CDR2 FQGNSA. With 3 bases removed from V and 4 bases from J, the gap between germline ends came to 12 bases. CDR3 length: 15 residues. The CDR3 coding sequence is TGTGCCAGCAGCTTCGGACGGACGATTAATGAAAAACTGTTTTTT. This codes for CASSFGRTINEKLFF.